A selection of T cell receptor beta chains follows, all from one sample in a study of PD-1 blockade in classical Hodgkin lymphoma. Generated by immunoSEQ multiplex PCR, the TCRdb table keeps only in-frame clones and is missing some. The profile covers tens of thousands of clones, with 69% appearing a single time and about 2.7% taken by the ten largest. Sequenced here: peripheral blood mononuclear cells (PBMCs), sampled before the fourth cycle of nivolumab. These receptors were taken from a human donor with classical Hodgkin lymphoma. CDR3s include the opening cysteine and the closing phenylalanine or tryptophan.

V gene	J gene	CDR3 protein
TRBV7-6	TRBJ2-3	CASSLEGGSTDTQYF
TRBV5-1	TRBJ2-1	CASSFTSVPGNEQFF
TRBV5-4	TRBJ1-4	CASSLEFGANEKLFF
TRBV6-5	TRBJ2-1	CASTPGGGEQFF
TRBV25-1	TRBJ2-7	CASSSQGAGEQYF
TRBV19	TRBJ1-1	CASSLRDEGTEAFF
TRBV10-3	TRBJ1-2	CAISESATGFGYTF
TRBV11-2	TRBJ2-3	CASSLDPRRHTDTQYF
TRBV7-2	TRBJ1-1	CASSTSPGVTEAFF
TRBV6-6	TRBJ2-7	CASSDGVTGSVEQYF
TRBV10-3	TRBJ2-3	CASGTSGDFSTDTQYF
TRBV4-3	TRBJ1-6	CASREDRRGNSPLHF
TRBV7-2	TRBJ1-2	CASSLQGFYGYTF
TRBV5-1	TRBJ1-1	CASSLGQEGTEAFF
TRBV10-3	TRBJ2-3	CAISQRGGGDTQYF
TRBV25-1	TRBJ1-2	CASSHDPGANYGYTF
TRBV2	TRBJ2-1	CASAGLTSGGADEQFF
TRBV27	TRBJ2-7	CASSLSSISYEQYF
TRBV6-5	TRBJ1-1	CASSYATGVEAFF
TRBV4-3	TRBJ2-1	CASSQDSTSGGADEQFF
TRBV2	TRBJ1-4	CASSIRETGLDEKLFF
TRBV6-4	TRBJ1-5	CASSVAGGSNQPQHF
TRBV4-2	TRBJ2-5	CASSQEEGEETQYF
TRBV9	TRBJ2-3	CASSGTSGGYTDTQYF
TRBV11-2	TRBJ1-1	CASSRTHRGRTEAFF
TRBV30	TRBJ2-3	CAWSVGTQYF
TRBV27	TRBJ2-1	CASSLYPGGSYNEQFF
TRBV18	TRBJ2-5	CASSPPGLETQYF